This TCR beta chain comes out of a study of radiation and T cells in renal cell carcinoma (dated by TCRdb to the early 2020s). Background for the entire study: Samples came from a clinical trial, in which primary renal cell carcinomas received 15 Gy stereotactic body radiation therapy followed by nephrectomy 4 weeks later. A total of fewer than 55 samples underwent TCR beta sequencing, made up of some 26 tumors and about 27 peripheral blood samples. Across all 50 or so samples, several million unique CDR3 nucleotide sequences encoding 2,658,974 unique CDR3 amino acid sequences were identified. What the work shows at the level of the full study, not this receptor alone: With a single-armed trial design, the study had no way to address how radiation dose or scheduling affects the TCR repertoire. In blood, the top tumor clonotypes increased between baseline and 2 weeks post-radiation and then shrank by 4 weeks, which suggests that tumor-resident clones expanded only transiently. Because pretreatment tumor biopsies were not available, the baseline intratumoral presence of clonotypes could not be determined. Changes in the blood repertoire were not tracked past 4 weeks after treatment.

TCR beta libraries were generated from genomic DNA with the immunoSEQ kit, following the manufacturer's recommendations. To prepare libraries, a first multiplex PCR with proprietary primers was run, followed by a second PCR that added unique barcodes, and a bead cleanup was done after each round. A kit-provided positive control reaction and a negative control reaction were included in every sample batch. The final libraries underwent checking on an Agilent 4200 TapeStation D1000 ScreenTape, volumetric pooling, and quantification by qPCR. Sequencing was performed on an Illumina NextSeq500 with a MidOutput 150-cycle cartridge, and 156 Read1 and 15 Index1 cycles were run with kit custom primers. The pooled library was loaded at roughly 1 pM with about 20% PhiX control spiked in. The paper's processing steps were these. The vendor-processed data were analyzed in R, and a clonotype was defined as all T cells that share the same CDR3 nucleotide sequence. For clone abundance analyses, frequencies were normalized to the 10,000 most abundant clones per sample. Before analysis, public T cell clones were removed, and these numbered fewer than five per sample on average. An abundance difference of at least 32-fold between compartments was the criterion for calling clonotypes tumor-enriched or baseline blood-enriched. A beta-binomial differential abundance model was applied to find clonotypes that expanded or contracted between blood time points. Tumor-blood repertoire similarity was measured with the Baroni-Urbani and Buser coefficient, and group comparisons used two-tailed Wilcoxon tests in R. TCRdb re-hosts the immuneACCESS table, in-frame sequences only. Its copies lack some clones; in the studies checked, an unresolved V gene accounts for under half of them, and the cause for the rest is not known. V and J calls and clone size are those listed in that table; D and trimming were worked out from the DNA. The sample table shows about 59,000 clones, and around 72% are seen once. More than 7% of the sample belongs to the ten largest clones.

On this clone itself: Its antigen is unknown. The record has no base qualities; no much larger clone is one base away.

The time point label for this specimen denotes: baseline pretreatment blood. Explained via the paper, the treatment or condition label denotes: 15 Gy SBRT to primary tumor, nephrectomy 4 weeks later. To follow tumor-enriched clonotypes, peripheral blood was collected serially from radiation-treated patients at baseline and again at 2 weeks and 4 weeks after SBRT. Renal cell carcinoma with clear cell pathology was present in all patients. The QIAamp DNA Blood Mini Kit (Qiagen) was used to prepare genomic DNA for TCR sequencing. The analyses included only samples that passed all quality control checks. Per the germline V gene, SGHTA is the CDR1 and FQGNSA is the CDR2. Trimming removed 0 bases from V and 5 bases from J; the gene matches leave 2 bases unexplained. The CDR3 numbers 14 residues from cysteine through phenylalanine. The DNA shown is the 42-base CDR3, in frame from base 1.

The chain is encoded by TRBV7-2 joined to TRBJ2-3, and 7 junction bases match TRBD2. The source was blood, collected from a patient whose treatment included radiotherapy and nephrectomy. The origin of this receptor is a man aged 55-75 years with renal cell carcinoma. The bases are TGTGCCAGCAGCTTAGCTGCGGGAGTAGATACGCAGTATTTT. Translated, this is CASSLAAGVDTQYF.